This TCR beta chain was retrieved from a study of T cell responses to AZD1222 COVID-19 vaccine. Overall study: The study pooled second doses at about 4 or about 12 weeks.

Turning to this clone: As yet, its antigen is unknown.

Whole-study findings and limits: Compared with day 0, the breadth and depth of the Spike-specific TCR repertoire rose significantly after two doses of AZD1222. Unmutated variant regions are reportedly the target of nearly half of TCRs that are spike-specific. Baseline serostatus was positive in only a handful of AZD1222 recipients.

The CDR3 contains 15 residues. Per germline, CDR1 MNHNS and CDR2 SASEGT. J lost 6 bases, V lost 0 bases, and 1 base had no gene match. Generated by immunoSEQ multiplex PCR, the TCRdb table keeps only in-frame clones and is missing some. The table has about 140,000 clones, 70% to 90% seen once; the top ten hold just over 5.5%. The rearrangement links TRBV6-1 to TRBJ2-7; 14 nucleotides align to TRBD2. Specimen: peripheral blood, collected on day 0 of AZD1222 vaccination. The TCR originated in an adult in good health. The DNA of the CDR3 is TGTGCCAGCAGTGAAGCTGGACTAGCGGGAGGCGAGCAGTACTTC. This gives the protein CASSEAGLAGGEQYF.